These 19 T cell receptor beta chains came from one sample sequenced in a study of blood T cell repertoires in COVID-19. Profiling relied on immunoSEQ multiplex PCR, and the TCRdb table lists in-frame clones only, not all of them. The sample records over 150,000 clones, about 87% being singletons. Material for sequencing was peripheral blood. These TCRs come from a woman aged 80 or over with COVID-19, enrolled during active disease.

The chain joins TRBV7-2 to TRBJ2-7; TRBD2 agrees at 10 bases. The ends lost 5 bases at V and 2 bases at J; junction bases unmatched: 3. CDR1 SGHTA and CDR2 FQGNSA come from the germline V gene. The CDR3 consists of 14 residues. As DNA, the CDR3 is TGTGCCAGCAGCACACTAGCGGGACCCTACGAGCAGTACTTC. This sequence encodes CASSTLAGPYEQYF.

The rearrangement joins TRBV11-3 to TRBJ2-3; tentatively, D is TRBD2 (6 bases). This CDR3 is 17 amino acids long. Germline CDR1 SGHNT, CDR2 YENEEA. V lost 5 bases, J lost 0 bases, and 18 bases lay in between. CDR3 in DNA: TGTGCCAGCAGCGCGGGACCACCCTCATGGAGCACAGATACGCAGTATTTT. This encodes CASSAGPPSWSTDTQYF.

V is TRBV2 and J is TRBJ1-2; D unclear. The CDR3 has 11 amino acids. V was trimmed by 3 bases and J by 7 bases, leaving 6 bases between them. Germline V CDR1 and CDR2: SNHLY, FYNNEI. The CDR3, as DNA: TGTGCCAGCAGTGAGGAGTTTGGCTACACCTTC. This codes for CASSEEFGYTF.

V and J are TRBV3-1 (or the pseudogene TRBV3-2) and TRBJ2-7, with 9 bases matching TRBD2. Trimming at V came to 0 bases and at J to 5 bases, leaving 11 bases not matched to a gene. Germline lookup yields CDR1 LGHDT and CDR2 YNNKEL (reference sequence). CDR3 length: 17 residues. DNA for the CDR3: TGTGCCAGCAGCCAAGACGTTTACGGGACTAGCTCACACGAGCAGTACTTC. Translated: CASSQDVYGTSSHEQYF.

The chain combines TRBV24-1 with TRBJ1-1; D gene unclear. Trimming pared 2 bases from V and 11 bases from J, leaving 8 bases between. CDR3 length: 11 residues. Germline V gene lookup returns CDR1 KGHDR and CDR2 SFDVKD. The CDR3 sequence: CATSDSGLAFF. In DNA, the CDR3 is TGTGCCACCAGTGATTCCGGGTTGGCTTTCTTT.

The V call is TRBV11-2, the J call TRBJ2-3, with TRBD1 matching over 9 bases. The V and J ends lost 5 bases and 2 bases, in that order; junction bases with no gene match: 5. The CDR3 is made up of 15 amino acids. Per the germline V gene, CDR1 is SGHAT and CDR2 is FQNNGV. The CDR3, as DNA: TGTGCCAGCAGCCTAAGACAGGGGGTCACAGATACGCAGTATTTT. As protein: CASSLRQGVTDTQYF.

This chain joins TRBV12-3 or TRBV12-4 and TRBJ1-1; no reliable D call. The CDR3 has 12 residues. Deletions cut 6 bases from V and 5 bases from J, with 10 bases between. CDR3 residues: CASSPTWTEAFF. In nucleotides, the CDR3 is TGTGCCAGCAGCCCGACATGGACTGAAGCTTTCTTT.

The V gene is TRBV6-5, the J gene TRBJ2-7, with a tentative D call TRBD1 (6 bases). CDR1 and CDR2 from the germline V gene are MNHEY and SVGAGI. This CDR3 is 12 amino acids long. Trimming took 7 bases from V and 3 from J, leaving 10 bases between them. CDR3 coding DNA: TGTGCCAGCATGGGACACGGCTACGAGCAGTACTTC. Protein product: CASMGHGYEQYF.

The V gene is TRBV25-1, the J gene TRBJ1-1; tentatively, D is TRBD1 (5 bases). V lost 4 bases, J lost 4 bases, and 13 bases lay in between. The CDR3 has 14 residues. Germline lookup yields CDR1 MGHDK and CDR2 SYGVNS. In DNA form, the CDR3 reads TGTGCCAGCAGTGGGGCAGGGATTTTCACTGAAGCTTTCTTT. This codes for CASSGAGIFTEAFF.

The chain couples TRBV28 to TRBJ1-4; no definite D call. V lost 2 bases and J 0 bases, leaving 10 bases between the germline ends. Germline assignment: CDR1 MDHEN and CDR2 SYDVKM. The CDR3 extends over 16 amino acids. The CDR3 nucleotides are TGTGCCAGCAGTTTACTATCATCTGCAACTAATGAAAAACTGTTTTTT. As protein: CASSLLSSATNEKLFF.

A note on this clone: One end of the junction does not line up with germline, which may come from a read error. The J gene is TRBJ2-1, the V gene TRBV11-3, with unresolved D. The length of the CDR3 is 13 residues. Germline CDR1 is SGHNT and CDR2 is YENEEA. The CDR3 loop is CASSFDSSNEQFF. DNA for the CDR3: TGTGCCAGCAGCTTTGACTCCTCCAATGAGCAGTTCTTC. The full variable domain, in which reference TRBV11-3 and TRBJ2-1 provide the parts outside the CDR3, is EAGVVQSPRYKIIEKKQPVAFWCNPISGHNTLYWYLQNLGQGPELLIRYENEEAVDDSQLPKDRFSAERLKGVDSTLKIQPAELGDSAVYLCASSFDSSNEQFFGPGTRLTVL.

The genes are TRBV19 and TRBJ1-1; weak D call: TRBD1 (5 bases). The ends were cut back, 3 bases at V and 5 bases at J, with 16 bases in the middle. This CDR3 has 15 amino acids. The V gene's germline CDR1 is LNHDA and CDR2 SQIVND (reference sequence). In DNA, the CDR3 is TGTGCCAGTAGTATTCTTCAAGGGGCAAGGACTGAAGCTTTCTTT. It yields the protein CASSILQGARTEAFF.

This clone was seen just once. The chain links TRBV7-8 to TRBJ1-2; 9 positions match TRBD1. Unmatched junction bases numbered 8, after V lost 5 bases and J lost 4 bases. The CDR3 is made up of 15 amino acids. Germline loops: CDR1 SGHVS, CDR2 FQNEAQ. CDR3 DNA sequence: TGTGCCAGCAGCCCTAGGACAGGGGAGGGCTATGGCTACACCTTC. Translation: CASSPRTGEGYGYTF.

The J gene is TRBJ1-2, the V gene TRBV5-1, with 9 bases matching TRBD1. CDR1 is SGHRS and CDR2 is YFSETQ in the germline V gene. The CDR3 loop spans 15 amino acids. J was trimmed by 8 bases and V by 5 bases; bases with no gene match: 13. The DNA of the CDR3 is TGCGCCAGCAGACCATTGGGACAGGGAGCGCTCGGCTACACCTTC. It encodes CASRPLGQGALGYTF.

V usage is TRBV9 and J usage is TRBJ2-7, with 13 bases aligning to TRBD2. The CDR3 spans 18 residues. The V and J ends lost 4 bases and 2 bases, in that order; junction bases with no gene match: 12. The germline gives CDR1 SGDLS, CDR2 YYNGEE. The CDR3 here is CASSPTPRGLAGTYEQYF. As DNA, the CDR3 is TGTGCCAGCAGCCCAACCCCCCGGGGACTAGCGGGGACCTACGAGCAGTACTTC.

The chain employs TRBV5-1 and TRBJ1-1, with D possibly matching TRBD1 (5 bases). The germline CDR1 and CDR2 sequences are SGHRS and YFSETQ. V lost 4 bases, J lost 1 base, and 11 bases lay in between. This CDR3 contains 14 residues. This CDR3 is CASSPLGQNTEAFF. The CDR3 nucleotides read TGCGCCAGCAGCCCTCTAGGACAGAACACTGAAGCTTTCTTT.

This chain connects TRBV28 to TRBJ1-4; no reliable D call. Trimming pared 3 bases from V and 7 bases from J, leaving 3 bases between. Germline values: CDR1 MDHEN, CDR2 SYDVKM. The CDR3 is made up of 11 amino acids. The CDR3 DNA is TGTGCCAGCAGTTTTCGTGAAAAACTGTTTTTT. It specifies CASSFREKLFF.

The chain couples TRBV7-2 to TRBJ2-3; tentatively, D is TRBD2 (6 bases). Germline V CDR1 and CDR2: SGHTA, FQGNSA. Trimming pared 5 bases from V and 7 bases from J, leaving 13 bases between. The CDR3 is 13 amino acids. The CDR3 spells CASSVTSPYTQYF. CDR3 in DNA: TGTGCCAGCAGCGTAACTAGCCCCTATACGCAGTATTTT.

DNA of the CDR3: TGCAGTGCTAGTTTAGGGGGCACGAGCAATCAGCCCCAGCATTTT. Its protein product is CSASLGGTSNQPQHF. The V call is TRBV20-1, the J call TRBJ1-5; 7 nucleotides match TRBD1. The CDR3 is 15 residues long. With 3 bases clipped from V and 1 base from J, the junction kept 6 bases outside the gene matches. Germline values: CDR1 DFQATT, CDR2 SNEGSKA (reference sequence).